The 32 T cell receptor beta chains in this list originate from one sample, sequenced in a study of blood T cells in healthy people across ages (dated by TCRdb to the mid-2010s). Libraries were made using 5' RACE. TCRdb shows the sequencer as Illumina HiSeq 2500. A second PCR of roughly 7 to 11 cycles was run with a J-beta primer mix and a sample-barcoded 5' primer. TCRdb reprocessing: public reads trimmed at Q25 with fastp, clones called with MiXCR, in-frame beta chains kept. Under each unique CDR3 protein, matching rows form one entry showing the most common genes and DNA. In this sample the table shows hundreds of thousands of distinct CDR3 sequences, under 45% of which occur a single time. Approximately 20% of the sample lies in the top ten. Specimen: blood. These TCRs come from a man aged 60-69 years in good health.

This clonotype was seen a few times. The gene calls are TRBV9 and TRBJ2-2, with 10 bases identical to TRBD1. With 6 bases clipped from V and 4 bases from J, the junction kept 3 bases outside the gene matches. The germline gives CDR1 SGDLS, CDR2 YYNGEE. This CDR3 is 14 amino acids long. The DNA of the CDR3 is TGTGCCAGCACGGGACAGGGGCGCACCGGGGAGCTGTTTTTT. Protein product: CASTGQGRTGELFF.

V usage is TRBV5-6 and J usage is TRBJ1-1, with no clear D. V lost 0 bases to trimming and J lost 0 bases, with 6 bases between them. CDR1 is SGHDT and CDR2 is YYEEEE in the germline V gene. There are 14 residues in the CDR3. The CDR3 reads CASSLVGVNTEAFF. As DNA, the CDR3 is TGTGCCAGCAGCTTGGTTGGAGTGAACACTGAAGCTTTCTTT.

The genes are TRBV5-8 and TRBJ2-7; a weak D match, TRBD1 (6 bases). The CDR3 totals 13 residues. The ends were cut back, 2 bases at V and 6 bases at J, with 12 bases in the middle. Germline V gene lookup returns CDR1 SGHTS and CDR2 YDEGEE. CDR3 residues: CASSFSGVGEQYF. CDR3 sequence (DNA): TGTGCCAGCAGCTTTTCAGGGGTTGGCGAGCAGTACTTC.

This clonotype was observed at least ten times. The V and J genes are TRBV13 and TRBJ2-7, with 9 bases matching TRBD1. Germline values: CDR1 PRHDT, CDR2 FYEKMQ (reference sequence). The CDR3 is 14 residues long. The V segment lost 5 bases and the J segment 4 bases; nucleotides outside the gene matches: 6. CDR3 in DNA: TGTGCCAGCAGCCCACCGGGACAGGGTTACGAGCAGTACTTC. Translated, it gives CASSPPGQGYEQYF.

This clonotype was observed a few times. The chain has TRBV18 and TRBJ2-7, with no clear D. The CDR3 extends over 14 amino acids. Trimming pared 1 base from V and 7 bases from J, leaving 14 bases between. The germline V gene encodes CDR1 KGHSH and CDR2 LQKENI. The CDR3 nucleotides are TGTGCCAGCTCACCACTAGACCTCGAAGGAGAGCAGTACTTC. As protein: CASSPLDLEGEQYF.

The rearrangement uses TRBV3-1 and TRBJ2-3; 9 nucleotides line up with TRBD1. The ends lost 4 bases at V and 8 bases at J; junction bases unmatched: 13. CDR1 and CDR2 (germline): LGHDT, YNNKEL (reference sequence). The CDR3 sequence is 16 residues long. The CDR3 coding sequence is TGTGCCAGCAGCCGCGGACAGGGGACGAGTCGGGGTACGCAGTATTTT. Translated, it gives CASSRGQGTSRGTQYF.

The gene calls are TRBV29-1 and TRBJ2-7; D unclear. The CDR3 totals 12 residues. Trimming stripped 7 bases from V and 1 base from J, with 11 bases between. Germline V gives CDR1 SQVTM, CDR2 ANQGSEA. The CDR3 sequence is CSARTVSYEQYF. In DNA form, the CDR3 reads TGCAGCGCGCGGACGGTATCCTACGAGCAGTACTTC.

This sequence joins TRBV5-6 and TRBJ2-1, with no clear D. The CDR3 spans 17 residues. Between the trimmed V and J ends, which lost 0 bases and 1 base, there was a span of 14 bases. Germline CDR1 and CDR2: SGHDT and YYEEEE. CDR3: CASSLAPVEWSYNEQFF. The DNA for the CDR3 is TGTGCCAGCAGCTTGGCCCCGGTGGAGTGGTCCTACAATGAGCAGTTCTTC.

The J gene is TRBJ2-7, the V gene TRBV6-2 or TRBV6-3; 7 positions agree with TRBD2. The J call may be incorrect, as the DNA end agrees better with TRBJ2-5. Germline V gives CDR1 MNHEY, CDR2 SVGEGT. This CDR3 has 15 amino acids. CDR3 nucleotide sequence: TGTGCCAGCAGAAGGGGAGGGTTACCCGCAGAGACCCAGTACTTC. Translated, it gives CASRRGGLPAETQYF.

The gene calls are TRBV6-2 or TRBV6-3 and TRBJ2-7, with 9 bases that match TRBD1. The CDR3 runs to 14 residues. V was clipped by 6 bases and J by 5 bases; unmatched bases: 8. From germline, CDR1 is MNHEY and CDR2 SVGEGT. The CDR3 loop reads CASRGQGGFDEQYF. The CDR3 bases are TGTGCCAGCAGGGGACAGGGTGGGTTCGACGAGCAGTACTTC.

Only a few counts were recorded for this clonotype. The rearrangement uses TRBV28 and TRBJ1-4, with D perhaps TRBD1 (6 bases). Germline CDR1 and CDR2: MDHEN and SYDVKM. CDR3 length: 13 residues. The germline V and J ends were trimmed by 6 bases and 4 bases, with 9 bases remaining between them. The CDR3 region is CASRPDSNEKLFF. CDR3 coding DNA: TGTGCCAGCAGACCGGACAGTAATGAAAAACTGTTTTTT.

This clonotype was counted a few times. J is TRBJ1-1 and V is TRBV27; 10 positions match TRBD1. Unmatched junction bases numbered 10, after V lost 7 bases and J lost 11 bases. Germline V gene data show CDR1 as MNHEY and CDR2 as SMNVEV (reference sequence). The CDR3 totals 13 residues. For the CDR3, the DNA is TGTGCCAGCACACCGGGACAGGGGAGGCGGGCTTTCTTT. It translates to CASTPGQGRRAFF.

V gene TRBV5-1 combines with J gene TRBJ2-7; possibly TRBD1 for D (5 bases). The CDR3 is made up of 17 amino acids. V gave up 4 bases and J gave up 0 bases, with 20 bases separating them. The germline V gene has CDR1 SGHRS and CDR2 YFSETQ. The DNA for the CDR3 is TGCGCCAGCAGCCCACGCCTCGACAGCTCCGGCTCCTACGAGCAGTACTTC. Amino acid sequence: CASSPRLDSSGSYEQYF.

This chain joins TRBV3-1 and TRBJ2-1, with a tentative D call TRBD1 (5 bases). The length of the CDR3 is 19 residues. CDR1 LGHDT and CDR2 YNNKEL come from the germline V gene (reference sequence). V gave up 2 bases and J gave up 0 bases, with 20 bases separating them. The CDR3 spells CASSQRWGRDRSSYNEQFF. CDR3 DNA: TGTGCCAGCAGCCAAAGATGGGGCAGGGATAGGAGCTCCTACAATGAGCAGTTCTTC.

V is TRBV29-1 and J is TRBJ2-7, with D perhaps being TRBD1 or TRBD2 (5 bases each). Germline loops: CDR1 SQVTM, CDR2 ANQGSEA. The CDR3 consists of 15 residues. V was clipped by 2 bases and J by 5 bases, with 19 bases between them. The CDR3 region has the DNA TGCAGCGTTGAACTTCCGGGGCGCAAAGGGAACGAGCAGTACTTC. Translation gives CSVELPGRKGNEQYF.

This rearrangement joins TRBV10-3 to TRBJ2-2; weak D call: TRBD2 (6 bases). CDR3 length: 14 amino acids. Germline V gene lookup returns CDR1 ENHRY and CDR2 SYGVKD. The V and J ends lost 8 bases and 3 bases respectively, with 13 bases between them. The CDR3 loop is CAIHPGRYTGELFF. The CDR3 DNA reads TGTGCCATCCATCCCGGGAGATACACCGGGGAGCTGTTTTTT.

The chain couples TRBV29-1 to TRBJ1-1; 8 bases match TRBD1. After removal of 4 bases from V and 2 bases from J, the junction contained 3 bases not matched to a gene. CDR1 is SQVTM, CDR2 ANQGSEA, per germline. CDR3 length: 13 amino acids. CDR3 region: CSVATGANTEAFF. CDR3 DNA: TGCAGCGTTGCGACAGGGGCCAACACTGAAGCTTTCTTT.

This sequence joins TRBV29-1 and TRBJ2-6, with D maybe TRBD2 (6 bases). V was pared by 0 bases and J by 0 bases, with 15 bases between. The germline V gene has CDR1 SQVTM and CDR2 ANQGSEA. The CDR3 loop spans 18 amino acids. The CDR3 DNA reads as TGCAGCGTTGAAGAAGTGCGCGGGGAGAGCTCTGGGGCCAACGTCCTGACTTTC. Translation gives CSVEEVRGESSGANVLTF.

J is TRBJ1-1 and V is TRBV12-5; D call uncertain. Germline V gene data show CDR1 as LGHNT and CDR2 as FRNRAP. Deletions cut 7 bases from V and 1 base from J, with 7 bases between. The CDR3 runs 12 residues. CDR3 in amino acids: CASAAENTEAFF. The DNA of the CDR3 is TGTGCTAGTGCCGCCGAGAACACTGAAGCTTTCTTT.

The V call is TRBV4-3, the J call TRBJ2-1; TRBD1 agrees at 7 bases. CDR3 size: 16 residues. Germline V gene sequence: CDR1 LGHNA, CDR2 YSLEER. V lost 3 bases and J lost 0; bases outside the gene matches: 5. The CDR3: CASSQGRTGSYNEQFF. The CDR3 region has the DNA TGCGCCAGCAGCCAGGGTAGGACAGGCTCCTACAATGAGCAGTTCTTC.

The chain has TRBV10-2 and TRBJ2-1; D perhaps matches TRBD2 (5 bases). The CDR3 runs to 16 residues. CDR1 is WSHSY and CDR2 is SAAADI in the germline V gene. Trimming removed 3 bases at V and 1 base at J, with 13 bases between. The CDR3 loop is CASSEELGLSYNEQFF. CDR3 DNA sequence: TGCGCCAGCAGTGAAGAACTAGGACTTTCCTACAATGAGCAGTTCTTC.

The chain is built from TRBV20-1 and TRBJ1-5; maybe TRBD1 (5 bases). There are 13 residues in the CDR3. Germline CDR1 reads DFQATT; CDR2 reads SNEGSKA (reference sequence). V was trimmed by 7 bases and J by 4 bases, leaving 14 bases between them. DNA for the CDR3: TGCAGTGGGGCAGTGGGGCCGAATCAGCCCCAGCATTTT. Protein: CSGAVGPNQPQHF.

The chain joins TRBV4-3 to TRBJ2-4; D perhaps matches TRBD1 (5 bases). The assigned J gene may be wrong: the sequence end matches TRBJ2-7 better. The germline CDR1 and CDR2 sequences are LGHNA and YSLEER. This CDR3 spans 17 amino acids. This CDR3 reads CASSRTWVRAILYEQYF. In DNA, the CDR3 is TGCGCCAGCAGCCGAACCTGGGTCAGGGCCATTCTATACGAGCAGTACTTC.

Turning to this clonotype: A read error may explain this, as a much larger clone is one base away. The chain uses TRBV28 and TRBJ2-4; 8 bases line up with TRBD1. Germline V CDR1 and CDR2: MDHEN, SYDVKM. This CDR3 region has 15 residues. Trimming at V came to 4 bases and at J to 4 bases, leaving 6 bases not matched to a gene. The CDR3 is CASSSVRTGKNIQYF. CDR3 in DNA: TGTGCCAGCAGTTCTGTTAGGACAGGGAAAAACATTCAGTACTTC.

This rearrangement joins TRBV11-3 to TRBJ1-2, with D maybe TRBD1 (6 bases). CDR3 size: 14 residues. Germline CDR1 and CDR2: SGHNT and YENEEA. Trimming took 5 bases from V and 2 from J, leaving 12 bases between them. For the CDR3, the DNA is TGTGCCAGCAGCACAGGGAGTAGCAACTATGGCTACACCTTC. This translates into CASSTGSSNYGYTF.

V and J are TRBV28 and TRBJ1-1, with 8 bases that match TRBD1. J lost 4 bases, V lost 4 bases, and 11 bases had no gene match. CDR1 is MDHEN, CDR2 SYDVKM, per germline. The CDR3 runs to 16 residues. Written as DNA, the CDR3 is TGTGCCAGCAGTTCGAGGACAGGGAGCGGGGTCACTGAAGCTTTCTTT. Amino acids: CASSSRTGSGVTEAFF.

This clonotype has only a few counts. The V call is TRBV7-9, the J call TRBJ2-3; D is tentatively TRBD1 or TRBD2 (5 bases each). This CDR3 is built from 14 residues. V shed 5 bases and J shed 8 bases, with 17 bases lying between them. The germline CDR1 and CDR2 sequences are SEHNR and FQNEAQ (reference sequence). The CDR3 protein is CASSQGTVDGTQYF. CDR3 DNA sequence: TGTGCCAGCAGCCAAGGGACGGTGGATGGTACGCAGTATTTT.

In its sample, this clonotype was seen a few times. The V and J genes are TRBV6-5 and TRBJ2-6; 8 bases align to TRBD1. V dropped 7 bases and J dropped 0; count of bases not matched to a gene: 5. CDR3 size: 16 residues. CDR1 MNHEY and CDR2 SVGAGI come from the germline V gene. The CDR3 DNA reads as TGTGCCAGCATGGGACAGGCGTTCTCTGGGGCCAACGTCCTGACTTTC. Amino acid sequence: CASMGQAFSGANVLTF.

This chain joins TRBV7-9 and TRBJ1-4; D is unclear. This CDR3 region has 14 residues. The V end was cut by 5 bases, the J end by 7 bases, with 14 bases between. Germline lookup yields CDR1 SEHNR and CDR2 FQNEAQ (reference sequence). The chain's CDR3 is CASSRESWGEKLFF. As DNA, the CDR3 is TGTGCCAGCAGCCGGGAATCCTGGGGTGAAAAACTGTTTTTT.

This chain joins TRBV6-2 or TRBV6-3 and TRBJ1-5; 7 nucleotides line up with TRBD1. CDR1 and CDR2 (germline): MNHEY, SVGEGT. This CDR3 is built from 14 residues. Trimming cost V 6 bases and J 0 bases; bases outside gene matches: 2. The CDR3 DNA reads as TGTGCCAGCAGACCAGGGGGTAGCAATCAGCCCCAGCATTTT. Translating it yields CASRPGGSNQPQHF.

This clonotype was recorded many times. The rearrangement joins TRBV10-3 to TRBJ2-7, with 11 bases lining up with TRBD2. The CDR3 sequence is 16 residues long. V shed 2 bases, J shed 1 base, and the junction held 4 bases outside the gene matches. CDR1 is ENHRY, CDR2 SYGVKD, per germline. The CDR3 DNA follows: TGTGCCATCAGTGAGGCTAGCGGGGGGACTTCCTACGAGCAGTACTTC. It translates to CAISEASGGTSYEQYF.

This clonotype occurred a few times. The chain has TRBV7-9 and TRBJ2-7; D is possibly TRBD2 (6 bases). CDR3 length: 14 amino acids. Between the trimmed V and J ends, which lost 5 bases and 2 bases, there was a span of 13 bases. CDR1 is SEHNR, CDR2 FQNEAQ, per germline (reference sequence). The DNA of the CDR3 is TGTGCCAGCAGCCCCCGGGACTGGACCTACGAGCAGTACTTC. Translating gives CASSPRDWTYEQYF.